This T cell receptor beta chain was recorded in a study of T cell repertoires in cytomegalovirus infection. The V gene's germline CDR1 is SGHDT and CDR2 YYEEEE. The CDR3 runs to 13 residues. V shed 2 bases and J shed 1 base, with 6 bases lying between them. Regarding the study as a whole: Across the ex vivo response, the dominant clonotypes were HLA-C-restricted CMV-specific TCR beta clonotypes. Carriers of CMV plus the relevant HLA were identified by cumulative public TCR beta family frequency.

In regard to this clonotype: The antigen is undetermined.

TCRdb called the reads again in MiXCR, with one record for every CDR3 protein. The sample includes about 110,000 distinct CDR3 sequences, roughly 41% seen only once; the top ten take just under 75%. This receptor was identified in a human donor in good health (CMV status not recorded). Some clones in this sample may be carry-over from other donors' samples. The sample in question was CD8+ T cells from cultured PBMCs, obtained from culture after CMV antigen stimulation. The chain recombines TRBV5-6 with TRBJ1-1, with unresolved D. CDR3 in amino acids: CASSFPRNTEAFF. The CDR3 DNA is TGTGCCAGCAGCTTTCCGAGGAACACTGAAGCTTTCTTT. Combining the CDR3 with reference TRBV5-6 and TRBJ1-1 gives the whole variable domain DAGVTQSPTHLIKTRGQQVTLRCSPKSGHDTVSWYQQALGQGPQFIFQYYEEEERQRGNFPDRFSGHQFPNYSSELNVNALLLGDSALYLCASSFPRNTEAFFGQGTRLTVV.